One and the same sample provided the 29 T cell receptor beta chains below, sequenced in a study of T cell repertoires in cytomegalovirus infection. TCRdb recomputed calls from the reads with MiXCR, one row per CDR3 protein. Found here are some 230,000 distinct CDR3 sequences, 22% of them singletons; the top ten hold 18%. The specimen was CD8+ T cells from PBMCs. The receptor set was obtained from a human donor in good health (CMV status not recorded). Some clones in this sample may be carry-over from other donors' samples.

This clonotype appeared many times. V and J are TRBV7-2 and TRBJ2-7; a weak D match, TRBD1 (6 bases). The CDR3 runs 14 residues. The germline V gene encodes CDR1 SGHTA and CDR2 FQGNSA. Trimming removed 4 bases from V and 0 bases from J, with 10 bases in between. CDR3 amino acids: CASSYRDNSYEQYF. CDR3 nucleotides: TGTGCCAGCAGCTACCGGGACAACTCCTACGAGCAGTACTTC.

In the case of this clonotype: A read error may be the cause here, since a much bigger clone is one base away. The chain recombines TRBV24-1 with TRBJ1-2, with a weak D call TRBD1 (6 bases). Trimming left V 6 bases short and J 4 bases short, with 14 bases between. This CDR3 spans 14 amino acids. CDR1 KGHDR and CDR2 SFDVKD come from the germline V gene. The CDR3 DNA follows: TGTGCCACCAGTAGCCCAGGACAGCGCTATGGCTACACCTTC. Encoded protein: CATSSPGQRYGYTF.

This clonotype was counted at least ten times. The chain recombines TRBV6-2 or TRBV6-3 with TRBJ1-2, with no clear D. Germline CDR1 is MNHEY and CDR2 is SVGEGT. Trimming left V 2 bases short and J 3 bases short, with 7 bases between. The CDR3 has 13 amino acids. The CDR3 region is CASSYAPYYGYTF. CDR3 coding DNA: TGTGCCAGCAGTTACGCCCCGTACTATGGCTACACCTTC.

This clonotype showed up just a few times. The rearrangement joins TRBV10-3 to TRBJ1-2; tentatively, D is TRBD1 (6 bases). V was shortened by 6 bases and J by 4 bases, with 21 bases between the two germline ends. Germline loops: CDR1 ENHRY, CDR2 SYGVKD. CDR3 length: 16 amino acids. DNA of the CDR3: TGTGCCATCAGGGGTCCTTACAGGGAGTTGCGCTATGGCTACACCTTC. The encoded protein is CAIRGPYRELRYGYTF.

There are a few counts of this clonotype. The chain joins TRBV19 to TRBJ1-5; D perhaps matches TRBD1 (6 bases). Trimming removed 6 bases from V and 1 base from J, with 13 bases in between. The CDR3 is 15 amino acids. The germline V gene has CDR1 LNHDA and CDR2 SQIVND (reference sequence). The CDR3 protein is CASSPGHRSNQPQHF. CDR3 coding DNA: TGTGCCAGTAGCCCGGGACACCGAAGCAATCAGCCCCAGCATTTT.

The chain uses TRBV5-1 and TRBJ1-2; D gene ambiguous. The length of the CDR3 is 15 residues. Trimming shortened V by 0 bases and J by 0 bases, and 9 bases separated the two germline ends. Per the germline V gene, CDR1 is SGHRS and CDR2 is YFSETQ. In nucleotides, the CDR3 is TGCGCCAGCAGCTTGGAGTACACCACTAACTATGGCTACACCTTC. This gives the protein CASSLEYTTNYGYTF.

This clonotype was seen repeatedly, ten times or more. The gene calls are TRBV12-3 or TRBV12-4 and TRBJ1-2; D unresolved. The CDR3 spans 12 residues. Trimming left V 4 bases short and J 6 bases short, with 9 bases between. CDR3 in DNA: TGTGCCAGCAGTTCCCACCGGGATGGCTACACCTTC. It translates to CASSSHRDGYTF.

Remarks on this clonotype: Compared with germline, one end of the junction differs, possibly owing to a read error. This rearrangement joins TRBV20-1 to TRBJ1-1; no clear D gene. The CDR3 extends over 12 amino acids. Per germline, CDR1 DFQATT and CDR2 SNEGSKA (reference sequence). The CDR3 here is CRPSRVNSEAFF. The CDR3 DNA reads TGCAGACCCAGTAGGGTGAACTCTGAAGCTTTCTTT.

The V and J genes are TRBV5-5 and TRBJ1-1; TRBD1 matches at 7 bases. Trimming at V came to 0 bases and at J to 9 bases, leaving 5 bases not matched to a gene. The CDR3 runs 13 residues. Per the germline V gene, CDR1 is SGHKS and CDR2 is YYEKEE (reference sequence). The CDR3 sequence: CASSLDLGQQAFF. CDR3 bases: TGTGCCAGCAGCTTGGACCTGGGACAGCAAGCTTTCTTT.

This clonotype turned up a few times. The CDR3 sequence is CASRNKGQTYEQYF. CDR3 DNA: TGCGCCAGCAGGAATAAAGGACAGACCTACGAGCAGTACTTC. The genes are TRBV5-1 and TRBJ2-7, with D perhaps matching TRBD1 (6 bases). This CDR3 comprises 14 residues. The V end lost 5 bases, the J end lost 2 bases, and 14 bases lay between the germline ends. Germline assignment: CDR1 SGHRS and CDR2 YFSETQ.

V usage is TRBV10-2 and J usage is TRBJ2-5; D call uncertain. CDR3 length equals 16 residues. V gave up 7 bases and J gave up 9 bases, with 27 bases separating them. Germline V gene sequence: CDR1 WSHSY, CDR2 SAAADI. The CDR3 loop reads CASTTTTPQEKVAQYF. DNA of the CDR3: TGCGCCAGCACTACTACCACCCCGCAGGAGAAGGTGGCCCAGTACTTC.

Written as DNA, the CDR3 is TGTGCCAGCAACGACAGGGTAGACACCGGGGAGCTGTTTTTT. Its translation: CASNDRVDTGELFF. The chain carries TRBV6-5 and TRBJ2-2, with 7 bases identical to TRBD1. Germline trimming cut 7 bases from V and 3 bases from J; bases unmatched to any gene: 5. CDR1 is MNHEY, CDR2 SVGAGI, per germline. The CDR3 covers 14 residues.

The chain uses TRBV12-3 or TRBV12-4 and TRBJ1-4; possible D gene TRBD1, 6 bases. Trimming stripped 3 bases from V and 8 bases from J, with 7 bases between. The CDR3 runs 12 residues. The CDR3 sequence is CASSFGQEKLFF. In nucleotides, the CDR3 is TGTGCCAGCAGTTTTGGACAGGAAAAACTGTTTTTT.

This clonotype appeared a few times. The chain recombines TRBV4-1 with TRBJ2-1; TRBD2 might be the D (5 bases). The V gene's germline CDR1 is MGHRA and CDR2 YSYEKL. V was shortened by 0 bases and J by 10 bases, with 19 bases between the two germline ends. This CDR3 has 16 residues. CDR3 in DNA: TGCGCCAGCAGCCAAGATGAGCCAACGGCGGGCCGGGAGCAGTTCTTC. As protein: CASSQDEPTAGREQFF.

This rearrangement joins TRBV7-6 to TRBJ1-2; D gene unclear. The V gene's germline CDR1 is SGHVS and CDR2 FNYEAQ. V dropped 5 bases and J dropped 8 bases, with 15 bases sitting between them. There are 13 residues in the CDR3. Here the CDR3 reads CASSLQGWQGYTF. CDR3 nucleotides: TGTGCCAGCAGCCTACAAGGCTGGCAGGGCTACACCTTC.

This clonotype was found a few times. The V gene is TRBV2, the J gene TRBJ2-7; D is unresolved. Trimming removed 3 bases from V and 3 bases from J, with 15 bases in between. Germline CDR1 and CDR2: SNHLY and FYNNEI. This CDR3 region has 15 residues. For the CDR3, the DNA is TGTGCCAGCAGTGAGGGCACCCCCACCTACTACGAGCAGTACTTC. It encodes CASSEGTPTYYEQYF.

This clonotype was observed a few times. The chain couples TRBV2 to TRBJ1-4; D is unclear. The V end lost 7 bases, the J end lost 0 bases, and 12 bases lay between the germline ends. Germline V gene lookup returns CDR1 SNHLY and CDR2 FYNNEI. The CDR3 covers 15 residues. The CDR3 DNA is TGTGCCAGCACTAGGGCAACTGCAACTAATGAAAAACTGTTTTTT. It specifies CASTRATATNEKLFF.

Ten or more counts support this clonotype. The rearrangement joins TRBV19 to TRBJ2-7, with D perhaps TRBD2 (5 bases). The CDR3 runs to 13 residues. V lost 3 bases and J lost 6, with 12 bases in between. Germline V lookup: CDR1 LNHDA, CDR2 SQIVND (reference sequence). CDR3 protein: CASSISLGSEQYF. In DNA, the CDR3 is TGTGCCAGTAGTATTAGTCTTGGGAGCGAGCAGTACTTC.

This clonotype has a count of ten or more. The CDR3 sequence is CASSAGGRNEQFF. Here the CDR3 DNA reads TGTGCCAGTAGTGCAGGGGGAAGAAATGAGCAGTTCTTC. The chain has TRBV19 and TRBJ2-1; 7 bases line up with TRBD1. CDR3 length: 13 residues. The V gene end was trimmed by 5 bases and the J gene end by 7 bases; junction bases not matched to a gene: 5. CDR1 and CDR2 from the germline V gene are LNHDA and SQIVND (reference sequence).

This clonotype occurred many times. This chain connects TRBV7-2 to TRBJ1-1, with D perhaps TRBD1 (5 bases). This CDR3 has 15 residues. The germline V and J ends were trimmed by 7 bases and 3 bases, with 18 bases remaining between them. Per the germline V gene, CDR1 is SGHTA and CDR2 is FQGNSA. The CDR3 here is CASTPFTGGDTEAFF. The CDR3 DNA is TGTGCCAGCACCCCTTTCACCGGGGGTGACACTGAAGCTTTCTTT. The full variable domain, with the rest looked up from reference TRBV7-2 and TRBJ1-1, is GAGVSQSPSNKVTEKGKDVELRCDPISGHTALYWYRQSLGQGLEFLIYFQGNSAPDKSGLPSDRFSAERTGGSVSTLTIQRTQQEDSAVYLCASTPFTGGDTEAFFGQGTRLTVV.

This clonotype came up a few times. The chain carries TRBV29-1 and TRBJ1-2; no clear D. This CDR3 has 13 amino acids. V was cut by 2 bases and J by 4 bases, with 11 bases left in between. From germline, CDR1 is SQVTM and CDR2 ANQGSEA. The CDR3 sequence is CSVEKETGYGYTF. The CDR3, as DNA: TGCAGCGTTGAAAAGGAGACTGGCTATGGCTACACCTTC.

This clonotype was seen ten or more times. The chain links TRBV7-6 to TRBJ2-1; maybe TRBD2 (6 bases). Germline CDR1 is SGHVS and CDR2 is FNYEAQ. The CDR3 has 14 amino acids. V was trimmed by 1 base and J by 10 bases, leaving 14 bases between them. The CDR3 loop reads CASSLGGTLVEQFF. The CDR3 bases are TGTGCCAGCAGCTTAGGCGGGACCCTAGTGGAGCAGTTCTTC.

This clonotype occurred many times. This rearrangement joins TRBV5-6 to TRBJ2-1; 7 bases line up with TRBD2. CDR3 length: 15 amino acids. J was trimmed by 5 bases and V by 5 bases; bases with no gene match: 10. Germline loops: CDR1 SGHDT, CDR2 YYEEEE. This CDR3 reads CASRGLEGHHNEQFF. The CDR3 coding sequence is TGTGCCAGCAGAGGACTAGAAGGCCATCACAATGAGCAGTTCTTC.

Many counts were recorded for this clonotype. The rearrangement uses TRBV7-9 and TRBJ2-5; tentatively, D is TRBD2 (6 bases). This CDR3 has 15 residues. V was trimmed by 4 bases and J by 1 base, leaving 13 bases between them. The germline V gene has CDR1 SEHNR and CDR2 FQNEAQ (reference sequence). CDR3 nucleotide sequence: TGTGCCAGCAGCTCCCTGGTCGGGAGCCAAGAGACCCAGTACTTC. It translates to CASSSLVGSQETQYF.

The CDR3 nucleotides read TGTGCCAGCAGTTGGTCGGGACCCAACTCAACTAATGAAAAACTGTTTTTT. Translated: CASSWSGPNSTNEKLFF. The chain couples TRBV6-9 to TRBJ1-4, with D perhaps matching TRBD1 (5 bases). V was pared by 4 bases and J by 0 bases, with 15 bases between. The CDR3 is made up of 17 amino acids. Germline-derived CDR1 and CDR2 are MNHGY and SVAAGI.

In regard to this clonotype: One junction end does not reproduce the germline sequence, and a read error may be involved. The chain links TRBV25-1 to TRBJ1-1, with TRBD1 as a possible D gene (6 bases). The CDR3 contains 15 residues. Germline CDR1 and CDR2: MGHDK and SYGVNS. The DNA for the CDR3 is TGTGTCAGCAACCGGGACGGTAAGGGGGACACTGAAGCTTTCTTT. Protein sequence: CVSNRDGKGDTEAFF.

The genes are TRBV28 and TRBJ1-5; 7 bases agree with TRBD1. The CDR3 totals 16 residues. The germline CDR1 and CDR2 sequences are MDHEN and SYDVKM. With V trimmed by 3 bases and J by 5 bases, 10 bases remained unmatched. Here the CDR3 DNA reads TGTGCCAGCAGTTTTTTCCAGGGGGGGGATGATCAGCCCCAGCATTTT. It codes for CASSFFQGGDDQPQHF.

This clonotype was detected ten times or more. V gene TRBV7-8 combines with J gene TRBJ2-2; 7 positions agree with TRBD1. The length of the CDR3 is 15 residues. Germline V lookup: CDR1 SGHVS, CDR2 FQNEAQ. J lost 2 bases, V lost 4 bases, and 4 bases had no gene match. The CDR3 loop reads CASSSGTANTGELFF. The CDR3 DNA follows: TGTGCCAGCAGCTCCGGGACAGCTAACACCGGGGAGCTGTTTTTT. The full variable domain, its missing parts supplied by reference TRBV7-8 and TRBJ2-2, is GAGVSQSPRYKVAKRGQDVALRCDPISGHVSLFWYQQALGQGPEFLTYFQNEAQLDKSGLPSDRFFAERPEGSVSTLKIQRTQQEDSAVYLCASSSGTANTGELFFGEGSRLTVL.

At least ten counts were recorded for this clonotype. The chain links TRBV7-8 to TRBJ2-7; TRBD1 matches at 7 bases. The CDR3 is made up of 14 amino acids. Germline-derived CDR1 and CDR2 are SGHVS and FQNEAQ. J was trimmed by 2 bases and V by 3 bases; bases with no gene match: 4. The CDR3 reads CASSLTGNTYEQYF. The CDR3 DNA sequence: TGTGCCAGCAGCTTGACAGGGAACACCTACGAGCAGTACTTC.